This T cell receptor (beta chain) was identified in a study of blood T cells in healthy people across ages. Whole-study findings and limits: Higher naive T cell percentage went strongly together with higher TCR beta diversity. With age, beta diversity per million T cells declined roughly linearly, significantly by 40.

Primers used in a second PCR of roughly 6 to 11 cycles were a sample-barcoded 5' primer and a J-beta primer mix. Researchers report that each sample yielded at least 2.5 million CDR3-containing paired-end reads. A single record per CDR3 protein comes from TCRdb applying MiXCR to the 5' RACE reads. Of approximately 790,000 distinct CDR3 sequences listed, about 59% were seen once; the top ten hold about 30%. Remarks on this clonotype: The target antigen is unknown.

The CDR3 sequence is 15 residues long. Trimming removed 4 bases from V and 7 bases from J; junction bases left unmatched: 6. Germline V CDR1 and CDR2: LGHNA, YSLEER. Each donor supplied approximately 10 milliliters of peripheral blood. This sequence originates from a man aged 25-40 years in good health. The V gene is TRBV4-3, the J gene TRBJ1-4; 10 positions agree with TRBD1. What was sequenced was blood. The CDR3 DNA reads as TGCGCCAGCAGCCCTCTGACAGGGGGCTTTGAAAAACTGTTTTTT. It codes for CASSPLTGGFEKLFF.